A single sample gave rise to the 31 T cell receptor beta chains below, sequenced in a study of shared clonotypes between healthy human individuals. Generated by immunoSEQ multiplex PCR, the TCRdb table keeps only in-frame clones and is missing some. The sample consists of 600,000 or so clones, about 98% of them appearing once. Only CD45RO-negative cells positively selected for CCR7 counted as naive CD8 cells, so terminally differentiated effector memory CD45RA+ cells were excluded. Sequencing was done on a sample of naive CD8+ T cells sorted from blood. Source of these receptors: a man in his thirties or forties in good health.

The rearrangement joins TRBV27 to TRBJ2-3, with D unclear. The V and J ends lost 3 bases and 1 base respectively, with 11 bases between them. The CDR3 length is 15 residues. CDR1 and CDR2 (germline): MNHEY, SMNVEV (reference sequence). The CDR3 reads CASSFLGAGTDTQYF. Here the CDR3 DNA reads TGTGCCAGCAGTTTTCTCGGAGCTGGCACAGATACGCAGTATTTT.

The rearrangement links TRBV7-9 to TRBJ2-7; 10 nucleotides align to TRBD2. After removal of 5 bases from V and 2 bases from J, the junction contained 3 bases not matched to a gene. The germline CDR1 and CDR2 sequences are SEHNR and FQNEAQ (reference sequence). CDR3 size: 14 residues. The CDR3: CASSLSGRTYEQYF. The CDR3, as DNA: TGTGCCAGCAGCCTTAGCGGGAGGACCTACGAGCAGTACTTC.

Concerning this clone: Other DNA sequences in this sample translate to the same CDR3. V gene TRBV28 combines with J gene TRBJ2-2; D gene uncertain. V was pared by 2 bases and J by 1 base, with 5 bases between. CDR1 MDHEN and CDR2 SYDVKM come from the germline V gene. This CDR3 contains 14 residues. The chain's CDR3 is CASSLTGNTGELFF. For the CDR3, the DNA is TGTGCCAGCAGTTTAACGGGGAACACCGGGGAGCTGTTTTTT.

This rearrangement joins TRBV20-1 to TRBJ2-2; D not resolved. Germline CDR1 and CDR2: DFQATT and SNEGSKA (reference sequence). Trimming pared 7 bases from V and 5 bases from J, leaving 5 bases between. The CDR3 runs 10 residues. CDR3 amino acids: CSEGTGELFF. The CDR3 bases are TGCAGTGAGGGAACCGGGGAGCTGTTTTTT.

J is TRBJ1-3 and V is TRBV15, with D possibly TRBD1 on 5 matching bases. The CDR3 consists of 16 residues. Looked up from germline, CDR1 is LNHNV and CDR2 is YYDKDF (reference sequence). With 1 base removed from V and 4 bases from J, the gap between germline ends came to 14 bases. The CDR3 nucleotides are TGTGCCACCAGCAGAGCCTTGGGGGGTGCAGGAAACACCATATATTTT. It yields the protein CATSRALGGAGNTIYF.

The chain joins TRBV4-1 to TRBJ2-5; D uncertain. The length of the CDR3 is 19 residues. Per germline, CDR1 MGHRA and CDR2 YSYEKL. V lost 0 bases to trimming and J lost 0 bases, with 20 bases between them. In nucleotides, the CDR3 is TGCGCCAGCAGCCAAGAGTGGGAAGGCGGAGCCACGTACCAAGAGACCCAGTACTTC. Protein product: CASSQEWEGGATYQETQYF.

This chain links TRBV6-5 with TRBJ2-7; D is unresolved. Germline CDR1 MNHEY, CDR2 SVGAGI. CDR3 length: 15 amino acids. V was shortened by 0 bases and J by 7 bases, with 16 bases between the two germline ends. The CDR3 loop reads CASSYSDLGGWEQYF. The CDR3 nucleotides are TGTGCCAGCAGTTACTCGGATTTAGGTGGCTGGGAGCAGTACTTC.

The chain has TRBV7-9 and TRBJ2-3; 13 positions agree with TRBD2. After removal of 1 base from V and 2 bases from J, the junction contained 3 bases not matched to a gene. The CDR3 covers 17 residues. Germline V gene data show CDR1 as SEHNR and CDR2 as FQNEAQ (reference sequence). As DNA, the CDR3 is TGTGCCAGCAGCTTAGAGGGACTAGCGGGGTACACAGATACGCAGTATTTT. Translating gives CASSLEGLAGYTDTQYF.

V is TRBV28 and J is TRBJ2-2, with D tentatively TRBD1 or TRBD2 (5 bases each). The CDR3 is 14 amino acids. Trimming cost V 7 bases and J 1 base, with 10 bases left between them. Germline V gene lookup returns CDR1 MDHEN and CDR2 SYDVKM. For the CDR3, the DNA is TGTGCCAGCATGGGGGATCAGAACACCGGGGAGCTGTTTTTT. This gives the protein CASMGDQNTGELFF.

The rearrangement joins TRBV10-3 to TRBJ2-3; TRBD2 matches 10 bases. The CDR3 is 17 amino acids. Per germline, CDR1 ENHRY and CDR2 SYGVKD. Unmatched junction bases numbered 7, after V lost 2 bases and J lost 2 bases. The CDR3 bases are TGTGCCATCAGTGAGCCCGCTGGACTAGCGGACACAGATACGCAGTATTTT. It translates to CAISEPAGLADTDTQYF.

The chain couples TRBV28 to TRBJ2-7, with 13 bases lining up with TRBD2. The CDR3 is made up of 19 amino acids. Germline V gene data show CDR1 as MDHEN and CDR2 as SYDVKM. V was clipped by 3 bases and J by 4 bases; unmatched bases: 15. CDR3 bases: TGTGCCAGCAGTTTTGGGATCGCCGGGACTAGCGGGAAAAAATACGAGCAGTACTTC. Protein product: CASSFGIAGTSGKKYEQYF.

V usage is TRBV19 and J usage is TRBJ1-5; perhaps TRBD1 as D (5 bases). Germline-derived CDR1 and CDR2 are LNHDA and SQIVND (reference sequence). The CDR3 contains 14 residues. Trimming removed 4 bases at V and 7 bases at J, with 14 bases between. CDR3 residues: CASSNGHRGQPQHF. CDR3 coding DNA: TGTGCCAGTAGTAATGGACACCGTGGGCAGCCCCAGCATTTT.

This rearrangement joins TRBV29-1 to TRBJ1-2; no reliable D call. The V gene's germline CDR1 is SQVTM and CDR2 ANQGSEA. The CDR3 is 11 residues long. Trimming left V 0 bases short and J 8 bases short, with 7 bases between. The CDR3 nucleotides read TGCAGCGTTGAAGATCGAAGAGGCTACACCTTC. Translated, it gives CSVEDRRGYTF.

V is TRBV25-1 and J is TRBJ2-1; D is unclear. The germline gives CDR1 MGHDK, CDR2 SYGVNS. Trimming cost V 10 bases and J 7 bases, with 11 bases left between them. The CDR3 totals 11 residues. DNA for the CDR3: TGTGCCACAGGAGACGCAAATGAGCAGTTCTTC. Encoded protein: CATGDANEQFF.

The chain is built from TRBV7-6 and TRBJ2-1; 7 bases agree with TRBD1. Trimming at V came to 9 bases and at J to 4 bases, leaving 3 bases not matched to a gene. Germline CDR1 is SGHVS and CDR2 is FNYEAQ. CDR3 length equals 12 residues. The DNA of the CDR3 is TGTGCCAGTCGGGACAGTTACAATGAGCAGTTCTTC. Translated: CASRDSYNEQFF.

The chain couples TRBV7-9 to TRBJ2-1; TRBD2 aligns across 11 bases. This CDR3 contains 16 residues. V trimming: 2 bases; J trimming: 7 bases; junction bases outside the gene matches: 7. CDR1 SEHNR and CDR2 FQNEAQ come from the germline V gene (reference sequence). The CDR3 nucleotides are TGTGCCAGCAGCTTAATAGCGGGAGGGCGTGTGAATGAGCAGTTCTTC. Amino acids: CASSLIAGGRVNEQFF.

The V and J genes are TRBV9 and TRBJ2-5, with TRBD1 matching over 11 bases. The V gene end was trimmed by 3 bases and the J gene end by 5 bases; junction bases not matched to a gene: 3. The V gene's germline CDR1 is SGDLS and CDR2 YYNGEE. CDR3 length: 14 residues. The CDR3 coding sequence is TGTGCCAGCAGCGGGACAGGGGGCGCGGAGACCCAGTACTTC. It is translated as CASSGTGGAETQYF.

The V call is TRBV4-3, the J call TRBJ1-4; 8 positions agree with TRBD1. Looked up from germline, CDR1 is LGHNA and CDR2 is YSLEER. This CDR3 has 17 residues. The V segment lost 0 bases and the J segment 4 bases; nucleotides outside the gene matches: 7. The CDR3 loop is CASSQDGSTGVNEKLFF. CDR3 nucleotides: TGCGCCAGCAGCCAAGACGGATCGACAGGGGTTAATGAAAAACTGTTTTTT.

The genes are TRBV6-5 and TRBJ2-1; 10 positions agree with TRBD2. The CDR3 length is 16 residues. The germline V gene encodes CDR1 MNHEY and CDR2 SVGAGI. After removal of 0 bases from V and 2 bases from J, the junction contained 1 base not matched to a gene. The CDR3 loop is CASSYSTSGAYNEQFF. In nucleotides, the CDR3 is TGTGCCAGCAGTTACTCTACTAGCGGGGCCTACAATGAGCAGTTCTTC.

The chain employs TRBV10-2 and TRBJ2-2, with 15 bases aligning to TRBD2. Germline V gene data show CDR1 as WSHSY and CDR2 as SAAADI. Germline trimming cut 8 bases from V and 4 bases from J; bases unmatched to any gene: 5. This CDR3 is built from 16 residues. The DNA of the CDR3 is TGCGCCAGCGAGGGACTAGCGGGAGGAGGCACCGGGGAGCTGTTTTTT. Residues: CASEGLAGGGTGELFF.

This rearrangement joins TRBV15 to TRBJ2-3; D is undetermined. V was trimmed by 1 base and J by 0 bases, leaving 8 bases between them. Germline values: CDR1 LNHNV, CDR2 YYDKDF (reference sequence). CDR3 length: 15 residues. CDR3 sequence (DNA): TGTGCCACCAGCAGAGGTGCCGCAAGCACAGATACGCAGTATTTT. Its protein is CATSRGAASTDTQYF.

The rearrangement uses TRBV10-2 and TRBJ2-1; 10 bases map to TRBD2. V was pared by 6 bases and J by 10 bases, with 12 bases of the junction left unmatched. Germline lookup yields CDR1 WSHSY and CDR2 SAAADI. This CDR3 spans 15 amino acids. The DNA for the CDR3 is TGCGCCAGCAGCGATAGCGGGAGGTGGACCGAAGAGCAGTTCTTC. It encodes CASSDSGRWTEEQFF.

The gene calls are TRBV27 and TRBJ2-7; maybe TRBD1 (5 bases). Germline values: CDR1 MNHEY, CDR2 SMNVEV (reference sequence). Trimming took off 5 bases at V and 1 base at J, with 6 bases between the two ends. CDR3 length: 12 amino acids. The CDR3: CASSGQSYEQYF. For the CDR3, the DNA is TGTGCCAGCAGTGGACAATCCTACGAGCAGTACTTC.

CDR3 sequence (DNA): TGCGCCAGCAGCTTGGAGTGGGGCGGTAGGGACAATGAGCAGTTCTTC. This gives the protein CASSLEWGGRDNEQFF. The chain is built from TRBV5-1 and TRBJ2-1; D is possibly TRBD1 (5 bases). Looked up from germline, CDR1 is SGHRS and CDR2 is YFSETQ. V was cut by 0 bases and J by 5 bases, with 15 bases left in between. The CDR3 has 16 residues.

J is TRBJ2-1 and V is TRBV11-3; possibly TRBD1 for D (5 bases). From germline, CDR1 is SGHNT and CDR2 YENEEA. The CDR3 has 14 amino acids. V lost 5 bases to trimming and J lost 1 base, with 9 bases between them. The CDR3 loop reads CASSLTDSYNEQFF. The CDR3 bases are TGTGCCAGCAGCCTGACAGATTCCTACAATGAGCAGTTCTTC.

This clone has just one count. The V call is TRBV11-3, the J call TRBJ2-1; no reliable D call. Trimming shortened V by 6 bases and J by 7 bases, and 13 bases separated the two germline ends. Germline V lookup: CDR1 SGHNT, CDR2 YENEEA. CDR3 length: 13 residues. The CDR3 reads CASSPPSRNEQFF. The DNA for the CDR3 is TGTGCCAGCAGTCCACCCTCTAGAAATGAGCAGTTCTTC.

The genes are TRBV19 and TRBJ2-3; 7 bases match TRBD2. Losses at the gene ends were 7 bases for V and 1 base for J; bases not matched to a gene: 11. The CDR3 length is 16 residues. Germline assignment: CDR1 LNHDA and CDR2 SQIVND (reference sequence). CDR3 loop: CASTNPAGARTDTQYF. As DNA, the CDR3 is TGTGCCAGTACCAACCCTGCGGGAGCTCGCACAGATACGCAGTATTTT.

This clone was recorded only once. The chain links TRBV28 to TRBJ2-1, with 12 bases matching TRBD2. CDR1 and CDR2 from the germline V gene are MDHEN and SYDVKM. The CDR3 sequence is 14 residues long. V gave up 5 bases and J gave up 5 bases; unmatched junction bases: 1. The DNA of the CDR3 is TGTGCCAGCAGTGGACTAGCGGGGCACAATGAGCAGTTCTTC. This translates into CASSGLAGHNEQFF.

The chain is built from TRBV7-2 and TRBJ1-4; a possible D gene is TRBD1 (6 bases). V was cut by 5 bases and J by 3 bases, with 19 bases left in between. Germline loops: CDR1 SGHTA, CDR2 FQGNSA. CDR3 length equals 17 residues. DNA of the CDR3: TGTGCCAGCAGCGCATCCCCCTACAGGGCCCCTAATGAAAAACTGTTTTTT. Its translation is CASSASPYRAPNEKLFF.

The gene calls are TRBV7-6 and TRBJ2-5; D might be TRBD2 (5 bases). There are 14 residues in the CDR3. V was trimmed by 1 base and J by 6 bases, leaving 12 bases between them. Per germline, CDR1 SGHVS and CDR2 FNYEAQ. CDR3 DNA: TGTGCCAGCAGCTTAGGTATGGGGAGCCAGACCCAGTACTTC. Translated: CASSLGMGSQTQYF.

The chain carries TRBV4-3 and TRBJ2-1; D perhaps matches TRBD2 (5 bases). This CDR3 has 16 amino acids. From germline, CDR1 is LGHNA and CDR2 YSLEER. V was shortened by 0 bases and J by 5 bases, with 14 bases between the two germline ends. CDR3 in DNA: TGCGCCAGCAGCCAAGATAGTGGGAGACCGAACAATGAGCAGTTCTTC. This gives the protein CASSQDSGRPNNEQFF.